This T cell receptor (beta chain) comes out of a study of cytomegalovirus exposure and HLA in healthy donors. General observations from the study: Among TCR beta chains, those listed as cytomegalovirus-associated numbered about 160. TCR sequences were mostly rare, though some public TCRs occurred in many donors.

Trimming removed 0 bases from V and 6 bases from J, with 15 bases in between. CDR1 is MNHNS and CDR2 is SASEGT in the germline V gene. This CDR3 contains 15 residues. Using immunoSEQ multiplex PCR, the repertoire was profiled, and TCRdb retains in-frame clones only, with some absent. The sample records 250,000 to 300,000 clones, nearly 90% being singletons. This clone was counted once. The antigen is undetermined. Among the roughly 120 subjects of the validation cohort, separate from the roughly 650-subject first cohort, were the donors. The chain uses TRBV6-1 and TRBJ2-7; D possibly corresponds to TRBD1 (5 bases). Material for sequencing was PBMCs. The clonotype comes from a woman under 30 in good health and CMV-seronegative. The CDR3 nucleotides are TGTGCCAGCAGTGAAGCGTTAGGGGCGACGGGCGAGCAGTACGTC. This sequence encodes CASSEALGATGEQYV.